This T cell receptor beta chain derives from a study of cytomegalovirus exposure and HLA in healthy donors. The CDR3 is 17 residues long. The germline CDR1 and CDR2 sequences are SGHKS and YYEKEE (reference sequence). V lost 4 bases and J lost 0; bases outside the gene matches: 11. When sampled, the donors appeared nominally healthy, though they likely had unrecorded immune exposures. This clone has more than one count but fewer than ten. Its antigen remains unidentified. The PCR ran on 60 Vbeta and 13 Jbeta primers. Libraries were prepared by immunoSEQ multiplex PCR; TCRdb keeps only in-frame clonotypes and omits some of them. The sample contains around 130,000 clones, less than 85% of which appear only once. Study observations and caveats: In a later analysis, productive TCRs from donors in an Asian-associated ancestry cluster reportedly carried fewer N-insertions than the cohort mean. The study reported that TCR beta sequences accurately predicted HLA-A and HLA-B alleles in most subjects. The study found most TCR sequences rare, yet found some public TCRs in many donors.

Source material: PBMCs. This TCR was sampled from a woman aged 35 to 49 in good health and CMV-seropositive. This chain uses TRBV5-5 with TRBJ1-1; 8 bases match TRBD1. As DNA, the CDR3 is TGTGCCAGCAGCCTTATTACAGGGGGGGCTATGAACACTGAAGCTTTCTTT. The encoded protein is CASSLITGGAMNTEAFF.